These T cell receptor beta chains were read from a single sample in a study of shared clonotypes between healthy human individuals. Profiling relied on immunoSEQ multiplex PCR, and the TCRdb table lists in-frame clones only, not all of them. The table records approximately 740,000 clones, 90% to 95% of them present only once. The sample comprised naive CD8+ T cells sorted from blood. All receptors come from a man between 25 and 39 years old in good health. CDR3s include the opening cysteine and the closing phenylalanine or tryptophan. A D gene is named only where the DNA matches it firmly. Clone size is not always given. Where it is, it says once, few, many or a class for expanded clones.

J gene: TRBJ2-3; D gene: TRBD2; V gene: TRBV5-6; clone size: NA; CDR3 protein: CASSLGFAGGRDTQYF; CDR3 DNA: TGTGCCAGCAGCTTGGGTTTTGCGGGAGGGCGAGATACGCAGTATTTT
J gene: TRBJ2-5; D gene: NA; V gene: TRBV5-1; clone size: NA; CDR3 protein: CASSLEGEQETQYF; CDR3 DNA: TGCGCCAGCAGCTTGGAGGGGGAGCAAGAGACCCAGTACTTC
J gene: TRBJ2-7; D gene: NA; V gene: TRBV30; clone size: NA; CDR3 protein: CAWSVGQGYEQYF; CDR3 DNA: TGTGCCTGGAGTGTCGGCCAAGGATACGAGCAGTACTTC
J gene: TRBJ1-4; D gene: NA; V gene: TRBV6-1; clone size: NA; CDR3 protein: CASSLGPLNEKLFF; CDR3 DNA: TGTGCCAGCAGTCTGGGGCCCCTCAATGAAAAACTGTTTTTT
J gene: TRBJ2-5; D gene: TRBD1; V gene: TRBV7-6; clone size: NA; CDR3 protein: CASSSGTGQETQYF; CDR3 DNA: TGTGCCAGCAGCTCCGGGACAGGGCAAGAGACCCAGTACTTC
J gene: TRBJ2-7; D gene: NA; V gene: TRBV7-9; clone size: NA; CDR3 protein: CASSPKGGGRSYEQYF; CDR3 DNA: TGTGCCAGCAGCCCGAAGGGGGGAGGACGCTCCTACGAGCAGTACTTC
J gene: TRBJ2-1; D gene: TRBD2; V gene: TRBV13; clone size: NA; CDR3 protein: CASSPGRGRSYNEQFF; CDR3 DNA: TGTGCCAGCAGCCCGGGGAGGGGCCGCTCCTACAATGAGCAGTTCTTC
J gene: TRBJ2-7; D gene: NA; V gene: TRBV7-9; clone size: once; CDR3 protein: CASSPAGFHEQYF; CDR3 DNA: TGTGCCAGCAGCCCTGCGGGGTTCCACGAGCAGTACTTC
J gene: TRBJ1-3; D gene: TRBD1; V gene: TRBV18; clone size: once; CDR3 protein: CASSPPPTGAGNTIYF; CDR3 DNA: TGTGCCAGCTCACCACCCCCGACAGGGGCTGGAAACACCATATATTTT
J gene: TRBJ2-7; D gene: NA; V gene: TRBV27; clone size: NA; CDR3 protein: CASNPPGHRSYEQYF; CDR3 DNA: TGTGCCAGCAATCCACCGGGACACCGCTCCTACGAGCAGTACTTC
J gene: TRBJ2-7; D gene: NA; V gene: TRBV2; clone size: NA; CDR3 protein: CASSEASGYEQYF; CDR3 DNA: TGTGCCAGCAGTGAAGCGAGCGGGTACGAGCAGTACTTC
J gene: TRBJ1-1; D gene: NA; V gene: TRBV27; clone size: NA; CDR3 protein: CASSYSASDTEAFF; CDR3 DNA: TGTGCCAGCAGTTACTCGGCCAGCGACACTGAAGCTTTCTTT
J gene: TRBJ2-1; D gene: TRBD1; V gene: TRBV28; clone size: NA; CDR3 protein: CASSKDRVVNEQFF; CDR3 DNA: TGTGCCAGCAGTAAGGACAGGGTGGTAAATGAGCAGTTCTTC
J gene: TRBJ2-1; D gene: NA; V gene: TRBV29-1; clone size: few; CDR3 protein: CSVDGVAAEQFF; CDR3 DNA: TGCAGCGTTGATGGAGTCGCCGCTGAGCAGTTCTTC
J gene: TRBJ2-3; D gene: NA; V gene: TRBV27; clone size: NA; CDR3 protein: CASTHSPVVDTQYF; CDR3 DNA: TGTGCCAGCACTCACAGTCCAGTAGTGGATACGCAGTATTTT
J gene: TRBJ2-1; D gene: NA; V gene: TRBV29-1; clone size: NA; CDR3 protein: CSVRAAGTLGSSEQFF; CDR3 DNA: TGCAGCGTAAGAGCCGCCGGGACTCTGGGGAGTAGTGAGCAGTTCTTC
J gene: TRBJ2-5; D gene: NA; V gene: TRBV4-1; clone size: NA; CDR3 protein: CASSQEPGQGGTQYF; CDR3 DNA: TGCGCCAGCAGCCAAGAACCCGGGCAGGGAGGGACCCAGTACTTC
J gene: TRBJ2-2; D gene: NA; V gene: TRBV5-1; clone size: NA; CDR3 protein: CASSSDAGTGELFF; CDR3 DNA: TGCGCCAGCAGCTCGGACGCGGGAACCGGGGAGCTGTTTTTT
J gene: TRBJ2-1; D gene: TRBD1; V gene: TRBV9; clone size: NA; CDR3 protein: CASSVADRSSYNEQFF; CDR3 DNA: TGTGCCAGCAGCGTAGCGGACAGGTCCTCCTACAATGAGCAGTTCTTC
J gene: TRBJ1-1; D gene: NA; V gene: TRBV7-8; clone size: NA; CDR3 protein: CASSSPSRGNTEAFF; CDR3 DNA: TGTGCCAGCAGCTCGCCGTCACGGGGTAACACTGAAGCTTTCTTT
J gene: TRBJ2-7; D gene: NA; V gene: TRBV5-8; clone size: NA; CDR3 protein: CASSSYYSSYEQYF; CDR3 DNA: TGTGCCAGCAGCTCGTACTACTCCTCCTACGAGCAGTACTTC
J gene: TRBJ2-7; D gene: TRBD2; V gene: TRBV5-1; clone size: NA; CDR3 protein: CASSWSGRSSYEQYF; CDR3 DNA: TGCGCCAGCAGCTGGAGCGGGAGGTCCTCCTACGAGCAGTACTTC
J gene: TRBJ2-3; D gene: TRBD2; V gene: TRBV4-1; clone size: NA; CDR3 protein: CASSYRAGDSDTQYF; CDR3 DNA: TGCGCCAGCAGCTACCGGGCGGGAGACTCCGATACGCAGTATTTT
J gene: TRBJ2-3; D gene: NA; V gene: TRBV6-6; clone size: NA; CDR3 protein: CASSYLYQTDTQYF; CDR3 DNA: TGTGCCAGCAGTTACCTCTACCAAACAGATACGCAGTATTTT
J gene: TRBJ2-2; D gene: TRBD2; V gene: TRBV7-6; clone size: NA; CDR3 protein: CASSLGLAGITGELFF; CDR3 DNA: TGTGCCAGCAGCTTAGGACTAGCGGGAATCACCGGGGAGCTGTTTTTT
J gene: TRBJ2-2; D gene: NA; V gene: TRBV11-2; clone size: NA; CDR3 protein: CASSHQDSLIAGELFF; CDR3 DNA: TGTGCCAGCAGCCATCAGGACAGTTTGATTGCCGGGGAGCTGTTTTTT
J gene: TRBJ2-1; D gene: TRBD2; V gene: TRBV7-9; clone size: NA; CDR3 protein: CASSATSTSKVEQFF; CDR3 DNA: TGTGCCAGCAGCGCGACCTCGACTAGCAAGGTTGAGCAGTTCTTC
J gene: TRBJ2-5; D gene: TRBD2; V gene: TRBV14; clone size: NA; CDR3 protein: CASKKDRPSGSETQYF; CDR3 DNA: TGTGCCAGCAAGAAAGATCGTCCTAGCGGGAGTGAGACCCAGTACTTC
J gene: TRBJ1-5; D gene: NA; V gene: TRBV2; clone size: NA; CDR3 protein: CASSESRSTGFSNQPQHF; CDR3 DNA: TGTGCCAGCAGTGAATCTCGAAGTACAGGGTTTAGCAATCAGCCCCAGCATTTT
J gene: TRBJ1-1; D gene: TRBD1; V gene: TRBV7-9; clone size: NA; CDR3 protein: CASSLARTGANTEAFF; CDR3 DNA: TGTGCCAGCAGCTTAGCGCGGACAGGTGCGAACACTGAAGCTTTCTTT
J gene: TRBJ2-7; D gene: NA; V gene: TRBV7-6; clone size: few; CDR3 protein: CASSPGELYEQYF; CDR3 DNA: TGTGCCAGCAGCCCAGGGGAGCTCTACGAGCAGTACTTC
J gene: TRBJ1-1; D gene: NA; V gene: TRBV28; clone size: once; CDR3 protein: CASSWFGVTEAFF; CDR3 DNA: TGTGCCAGCAGTTGGTTCGGGGTCACTGAAGCTTTCTTT
J gene: TRBJ2-5; D gene: NA; V gene: TRBV5-4; clone size: NA; CDR3 protein: CASSLEGSVGPQETQYF; CDR3 DNA: TGTGCCAGCAGCTTGGAAGGCAGTGTTGGGCCCCAAGAGACCCAGTACTTC
J gene: TRBJ1-3; D gene: NA; V gene: TRBV7-8; clone size: NA; CDR3 protein: CASSLDTRLGRNTIYF; CDR3 DNA: TGTGCCAGCAGCTTAGATACGCGACTTGGCCGAAACACCATATATTTT
J gene: TRBJ2-7; D gene: NA; V gene: TRBV10-3; clone size: once; CDR3 protein: CAIKGGESYEQYF; CDR3 DNA: TGTGCCATCAAGGGGGGGGAATCCTACGAGCAGTACTTC
J gene: TRBJ1-1; D gene: NA; V gene: TRBV5-8; clone size: NA; CDR3 protein: CASSLVFDTDTEAFF; CDR3 DNA: TGTGCCAGCAGCTTGGTTTTTGACACAGACACTGAAGCTTTCTTT
J gene: TRBJ2-3; D gene: NA; V gene: TRBV27; clone size: NA; CDR3 protein: CASSLMGSTDTQYF; CDR3 DNA: TGTGCCAGCAGTTTGATGGGGAGCACAGATACGCAGTATTTT